Following are 18 T cell receptor beta chains from one sample sequenced in a study of cytomegalovirus exposure and HLA in healthy donors. Clones were read by immunoSEQ multiplex PCR, and TCRdb kept only the in-frame ones, dropping some. The sample comprises around 190,000 clones, around 85% of which are singletons, and about 17% rests with the top ten. The sequenced sample consisted of PBMCs. The receptors were gathered from a man younger than 30 in good health and CMV-seropositive.

For this clone: The sample carries other DNA sequences with the same CDR3. This rearrangement joins TRBV30 to TRBJ1-2, with a possible D match to TRBD1 (5 bases). The germline V gene encodes CDR1 GTSNPN and CDR2 SVGIG (reference sequence). The CDR3 sequence is 12 residues long. Deletions cut 1 base from V and 3 bases from J, with 6 bases between. The chain's CDR3 is CAWSGGDYGYTF. DNA of the CDR3: TGTGCCTGGAGTGGGGGGGACTATGGCTACACCTTC.

The chain employs TRBV29-1 and TRBJ2-7, with D perhaps TRBD2 (5 bases). CDR3 length equals 14 residues. V was pared by 7 bases and J by 2 bases, with 18 bases between. Germline CDR1 SQVTM, CDR2 ANQGSEA. The CDR3 DNA reads as TGCAGCGCCATGGCGAGGGAGCTGACCTACGAGCAGTACTTC. It encodes CSAMARELTYEQYF.

The rearrangement links TRBV7-9 to TRBJ2-7, with a weak D call TRBD2 (5 bases). Looked up from germline, CDR1 is SEHNR and CDR2 is FQNEAQ (reference sequence). This CDR3 has 16 amino acids. Deletions cut 5 bases from V and 2 bases from J, with 19 bases between. CDR3 in amino acids: CASSPIGKLLAYEQYF. CDR3 bases: TGTGCCAGCAGCCCGATAGGGAAGTTACTAGCCTACGAGCAGTACTTC.

This clone was seen a few times. The gene calls are TRBV30 and TRBJ2-7; tentatively, D is TRBD2 (5 bases). CDR1 and CDR2 from the germline V gene are GTSNPN and SVGIG (reference sequence). The CDR3 totals 12 residues. Between the trimmed V and J ends, which lost 4 bases and 0 bases, there was a span of 7 bases. CDR3 loop: CAWKEDSYEQYF. The CDR3 DNA reads as TGTGCCTGGAAGGAGGACTCCTACGAGCAGTACTTC.

The chain couples TRBV19 to TRBJ2-7; no definite D call. The CDR3 covers 13 residues. V lost 3 bases, J lost 3 bases, and 9 bases lay in between. Germline CDR1 LNHDA, CDR2 SQIVND (reference sequence). The CDR3 loop reads CASSIRAGYEQYF. CDR3 DNA sequence: TGTGCCAGTAGTATTAGAGCTGGCTACGAGCAGTACTTC.

The chain recombines TRBV11-2 with TRBJ2-5; D is uncertain. Germline values: CDR1 SGHAT, CDR2 FQNNGV. Trimming took off 3 bases at V and 5 bases at J, with 4 bases between the two ends. This CDR3 is 11 amino acids long. Here the CDR3 DNA reads TGTGCCAGCAGCTTTAGTGAGACCCAGTACTTC. Amino acid sequence: CASSFSETQYF.

V is TRBV5-1 and J is TRBJ2-3; 9 bases map to TRBD1. The CDR3 is 15 residues long. In germline, CDR1 is SGHRS, CDR2 YFSETQ. The V segment lost 3 bases and the J segment 4 bases; nucleotides outside the gene matches: 6. This CDR3 is CASSSGTGTADTQYF. CDR3 DNA: TGCGCCAGCAGCTCCGGGACAGGGACTGCAGATACGCAGTATTTT.

A few counts support this clone. The rearrangement uses TRBV7-9 and TRBJ2-7, with D perhaps TRBD1 (6 bases). The germline V gene has CDR1 SEHNR and CDR2 FQNEAQ (reference sequence). V lost 3 bases and J lost 6, with 15 bases in between. CDR3 size: 14 residues. CDR3 amino acids: CASSFVQGESEQYF. DNA of the CDR3: TGTGCCAGCAGCTTTGTACAGGGCGAAAGCGAGCAGTACTTC.

This clone appeared many times. The rearrangement links TRBV7-2 to TRBJ2-2; D remains unclear. V lost 2 bases, J lost 0 bases, and 4 bases lay in between. CDR3 length equals 14 residues. Germline loops: CDR1 SGHTA, CDR2 FQGNSA. The CDR3 DNA sequence: TGTGCCAGCAGCTTACTACCGAACACCGGGGAGCTGTTTTTT. Translated, it gives CASSLLPNTGELFF.

The chain links TRBV9 to TRBJ1-2; D is undetermined. Trimming cost V 6 bases and J 7 bases, with 10 bases left between them. Germline V gene lookup returns CDR1 SGDLS and CDR2 YYNGEE. The CDR3 contains 11 residues. The chain's CDR3 is CASKGDPGYTF. The CDR3 nucleotides are TGTGCCAGCAAGGGAGATCCTGGCTACACCTTC.

The table lists this clone with a count of one. J is TRBJ2-2 and V is TRBV11-3; 15 nucleotides agree with TRBD2. After removal of 5 bases from V and 6 bases from J, the junction contained 4 bases not matched to a gene. The CDR3 totals 16 residues. The germline V gene has CDR1 SGHNT and CDR2 YENEEA. The CDR3: CASSQGLAGGSGELFF. The CDR3 DNA is TGTGCCAGCAGCCAGGGACTAGCGGGGGGTTCCGGGGAGCTGTTTTTT.

This clone was seen once. The chain is built from TRBV14 and TRBJ2-3, with D possibly being TRBD2 (5 bases). The germline CDR1 and CDR2 sequences are SGHDN and FVKESK. This CDR3 is built from 12 residues. The V end lost 4 bases, the J end lost 4 bases, and 6 bases lay between the germline ends. CDR3 loop: CASSRGADTQYF. In nucleotides, the CDR3 is TGTGCCAGCAGCCGGGGAGCAGATACGCAGTATTTT. Full variable domain (missing parts from reference TRBV14 and TRBJ2-3): EAGVTQFPSHSVIEKGQTVTLRCDPISGHDNLYWYRRVMGKEIKFLLHFVKESKQDESGMPNNRFLAERTGGTYSTLKVQPAELEDSGVYFCASSRGADTQYFGPGTRLTVL.

This clone was seen once. J is TRBJ1-5 and V is TRBV6-6; 9 nucleotides match TRBD1. Per the germline V gene, CDR1 is MNHNY and CDR2 is SVGAGI (reference sequence). The CDR3 has 16 residues. The V segment lost 4 bases and the J segment 0 bases; nucleotides outside the gene matches: 4. CDR3 nucleotides: TGTGCCAGCAGTTCCGGACAGGGGTATAGCAATCAGCCCCAGCATTTT. Translating gives CASSSGQGYSNQPQHF.

The chain combines TRBV6-6 with TRBJ2-1; D perhaps matches TRBD1 (6 bases). The germline V and J ends were trimmed by 7 bases and 7 bases, with 17 bases remaining between them. There are 14 residues in the CDR3. Germline V lookup: CDR1 MNHNY, CDR2 SVGAGI (reference sequence). The CDR3 sequence: CASTYPSRGNEQFF. CDR3 bases: TGTGCCAGCACCTACCCCTCCAGGGGTAATGAGCAGTTCTTC.

This chain joins TRBV27 and TRBJ1-5; 12 bases are shared with TRBD1. Germline values: CDR1 MNHEY, CDR2 SMNVEV (reference sequence). The CDR3 covers 17 residues. Unmatched junction bases numbered 10, after V lost 6 bases and J lost 4 bases. CDR3 in DNA: TGTGCCAGCAGGGATACGGGACAGGGGGCTCTAAATCAGCCCCAGCATTTT. Encoded protein: CASRDTGQGALNQPQHF.

V gene TRBV29-1 combines with J gene TRBJ1-2; D perhaps matches TRBD1 (6 bases). V gave up 5 bases and J gave up 6 bases, with 13 bases separating them. CDR3 length: 12 amino acids. Per the germline V gene, CDR1 is SQVTM and CDR2 is ANQGSEA. The chain's CDR3 is CSVSPRGHGYTF. CDR3 bases: TGCAGCGTTTCGCCCAGGGGACATGGCTACACCTTC.

V is TRBV6-6 and J is TRBJ1-6; 7 bases agree with TRBD1. This CDR3 region has 14 residues. V dropped 7 bases and J dropped 5; count of bases not matched to a gene: 5. Germline V lookup: CDR1 MNHNY, CDR2 SVGAGI (reference sequence). CDR3 sequence reads: CASTRQGNNSPLHF. CDR3 coding DNA: TGTGCCAGCACTAGACAGGGAAATAATTCACCCCTCCACTTT.

V and J are TRBV7-9 and TRBJ2-2; possibly TRBD2 for D (6 bases). This CDR3 has 15 amino acids. V was cut by 3 bases and J by 4 bases, with 12 bases left in between. The germline gives CDR1 SEHNR, CDR2 FQNEAQ (reference sequence). CDR3 nucleotides: TGTGCCAGCAGCTTCGGGAGTCCGACCACCGGGGAGCTGTTTTTT. It encodes CASSFGSPTTGELFF.